These T cell receptor beta chains were read from a single sample in a study of T cells in Graves' hyperthyroidism and ophthalmopathy. TCRdb passed the multiplex PCR reads through MiXCR, listing each CDR3 protein once. The sample lists about 290,000 distinct CDR3 sequences, roughly 15% seen once, with roughly 7.7% in the top ten. Source material: blood. Receptor source: a middle-aged woman with Graves' hyperthyroidism. Both conserved end residues are part of each CDR3. The D gene is left open where the match is weak. Expanded clones get a size class; other rows say once, few or many, or leave the size out.

>15|NA|TRBJ2-6|TRBV5-4|NA
TGTGCCAGCAGCCCCGGGGACTCTGGGGCCAACGTCCTGACTTTC
CASSPGDSGANVLTF
>15|TRBD2|TRBJ2-5|TRBV2|many
TGTGCCCCCCAAAGGACTAGCGGGAGGAGAGAGACCCAGTACTTC
CAPQRTSGRRETQYF
>15|TRBD1|TRBJ2-5|TRBV5-4|NA
TGTGCCAGCAGCCCGGGACAGGGAGGGCGCGAGACCCAGTACTTC
CASSPGQGGRETQYF
>15|NA|TRBJ2-3|TRBV4-2|few
TGTGCCAGCAGCCAAGATCTACAGGGAGCAGATACGCAGTATTTT
CASSQDLQGADTQYF
>14|NA|TRBJ2-5|TRBV12-3/TRBV12-4|many
TGTGCCAGCGGCCGATGGGGGCGGCAAGAGACCCAGTACTTC
CASGRWGRQETQYF
>14|NA|TRBJ1-2|TRBV3-1|NA
TGTGCCAGCAGCCAACCCGAGAGAGGGACTGGCTACACCTTC
CASSQPERGTGYTF
>16|TRBD1|TRBJ1-1|TRBV20-1|many
TGCAGTGCTAGAGACCCGAGGACAGGACGGGGATCTGAAGCTTTCTTT
CSARDPRTGRGSEAFF
>16|NA|TRBJ1-4|TRBV15|NA
TGTGCCACCAGCAGGGATATTGGACCCTCCTCCTCAAAACTGTTTTTT
CATSRDIGPSSSKLFF
>13|NA|TRBJ1-4|TRBV7-2|many
TGTGCCAGCAGCCAAAGCGGGAATGAAAAACTGTTTTTT
CASSQSGNEKLFF
>16|TRBD1|TRBJ2-2|TRBV19|NA
TGTGCCAGTAGTACGGACAGGGGGCTGGGCACCGGGGAGCTGTTTTTT
CASSTDRGLGTGELFF
>15|NA|TRBJ2-3|TRBV3-1|many
TGTGCCAGCAGCCAAGGGGTGGTCGGGACAGATACGCAGTATTTT
CASSQGVVGTDTQYF
>13|NA|TRBJ1-1|TRBV2|many
TGTGCCAGCAACCTCAGCTGGAACACTGAAGCTTTCTTT
CASNLSWNTEAFF
>12|NA|TRBJ1-2|TRBV29-1|NA
TGCAGCGTCGGGACAAAAAACTATGGCTACACCTTC
CSVGTKNYGYTF
>17|TRBD2|TRBJ2-5|TRBV7-9|NA
TGTGCCAGCAGCTTAGACCCGGGACTAGCGGGACCTGGGTCCCAGTACTTC
CASSLDPGLAGPGSQYF
>14|TRBD2|TRBJ2-1|TRBV25-1|many
TGTGCCACCAGCGGGAGGGCAACCTACAATGAGCAGTTCTTC
CATSGRATYNEQFF
>14|TRBD1|TRBJ2-5|TRBV3-1|NA
TGTGCCAGCGCTGACAGGGCATTTCAAGAGACCCAGTACTTC
CASADRAFQETQYF
>16|TRBD2|TRBJ2-7|TRBV5-4|many
TGTGCCAGCAGCGTGTGGGCGGGGGGGATTCCTGACGAGCAGTACTTC
CASSVWAGGIPDEQYF
>17|TRBD1|TRBJ1-1|TRBV6-1|NA
TGTGCCAGCAGATTCATCGGGACAGGGCGGAGTGTCACTGAAGCTTTCTTT
CASRFIGTGRSVTEAFF
>12|NA|TRBJ2-1|TRBV7-3|many
TGTGCCAGCAGCTTAGGGCAAACTGAGCAGTTCTTC
CASSLGQTEQFF
>13|NA|TRBJ2-1|TRBV2|once
TGTGCCAGCAATCCTTCGGGGAACTATGAGCAGTTCTTC
CASNPSGNYEQFF
>15|TRBD1|TRBJ1-2|TRBV7-9|NA
TGTGCCAGCAGCTTAGGTCCGGCCAGGGGGTATGGCTACACCTTC
CASSLGPARGYGYTF
>14|NA|TRBJ1-3|TRBV3-1|many
TGTGCCAGCAGCCAAGGGGAGCTGGGAAACACCATATATTTT
CASSQGELGNTIYF
>13|NA|TRBJ2-7|TRBV11-3|many
TGTGCCAGCAGCTTAGGACATTGGTACGAGCAGTACTTC
CASSLGHWYEQYF
>12|TRBD1|TRBJ2-1|TRBV30|many
TGTGCCTGGGATTCAGGGGGCGATGAGCAGTTCTTC
CAWDSGGDEQFF
>15|TRBD1|TRBJ2-3|TRBV14|NA
TGTGCCAGCAGCCCCCGGGACAGGAGCACAGATACGCAGTATTTT
CASSPRDRSTDTQYF
>12|NA|TRBJ2-7|TRBV6-1|NA
TGTGCCAGCACGGGGGCTTTCGACGAGCAGTACTTC
CASTGAFDEQYF
>15|TRBD1|TRBJ1-5|TRBV6-1|many
TGTGCCAGCAGTGCCTCCCGGGACAGGGATAGGCCCCAGCATTTT
CASSASRDRDRPQHF
>13|NA|TRBJ2-3|TRBV3-1|many
TGTGCCAGCAGCCAAGAGGATCGAGGTACGCAGTATTTT
CASSQEDRGTQYF
>15|NA|TRBJ1-3|TRBV12-3/TRBV12-4|NA
TGTGCCAGCAGTTTATCCGTGGCGGTGAGAAACACCATATATTTT
CASSLSVAVRNTIYF
>12|NA|TRBJ2-7|TRBV24-1|few
TGTGCCACCAGTGATTTGTGGGGGGGCAAGTACTTC
CATSDLWGGKYF
>13|NA|TRBJ2-7|TRBV28|NA
TGTGCCAGCAGTTCCGGGACTGTACTGAGGCAGTACTTC
CASSSGTVLRQYF
>17|NA|TRBJ2-1|TRBV20-1|few
TGCAGTGCTAGGGTCCCTGGCGGGACCTCCCCCTACAATGAGCAGTTCTTC
CSARVPGGTSPYNEQFF
>15|TRBD1|TRBJ2-7|TRBV12-3/TRBV12-4|few
TGTGCCAGCAGTTTTATTCAGGGGGCAAGGTACGAGCAGTACTTC
CASSFIQGARYEQYF
>14|NA|TRBJ1-4|TRBV6-1|few
TGTGCCAGCAGTGGACGACAGGAAGGAGAAAAACTGTTTTTT
CASSGRQEGEKLFF
>13|TRBD1|TRBJ1-5|TRBV28|many
TGTGCCAGCAGGCGGACAGGGGAGCCGCCCCAGCATTTT
CASRRTGEPPQHF
>15|NA|TRBJ1-6|TRBV28|many
TGTGCCAGCAGCTCGACTACGGGGCTAAATTCACCCCTCCACTTT
CASSSTTGLNSPLHF
>19|TRBD2|TRBJ2-7|TRBV7-8|NA
TGTGCCAGCAGCCCCCCGGGGGATAGAGCGGGAGCATCCTCCTACGAGCAGTACTTC
CASSPPGDRAGASSYEQYF
>15|TRBD1|TRBJ2-2|TRBV6-1|NA
TGTGCCAGCAGTGAGGACAGGGTTTCTTCCGGGGAGCTGTTTTTT
CASSEDRVSSGELFF
>15|NA|TRBJ2-7|TRBV20-1|few
TGCAGTGCTAGGAAGGCCGGGACACTCTTGAACGAGCAGTACTTC
CSARKAGTLLNEQYF
>14|NA|TRBJ1-6|TRBV20-1|NA
TGCAGTGCCAAAGAGACCAGGGGATACTCACCCCTCCACTTT
CSAKETRGYSPLHF
>13|NA|TRBJ2-1|TRBV30|many
TGTGCCTGGAACGGGAATACCTACAATGAGCAGTTCTTC
CAWNGNTYNEQFF
>13|TRBD1|TRBJ2-7|TRBV5-1|NA
TGCGCCAGCAGAGAGGGGGCATCCTACGAGCAGTACTTC
CASREGASYEQYF
>16|NA|TRBJ1-1|TRBV5-8|NA
TGTGCCAGCAGCTTGCATCCCCCCGGGAAGAACACTGAAGCTTTCTTT
CASSLHPPGKNTEAFF
>14|TRBD1|TRBJ1-1|TRBV6-1|many
TGTGCCAGCAGTGTAGACAGGGGGCACACTGAAGCTTTCTTT
CASSVDRGHTEAFF
>15|NA|TRBJ2-2|TRBV10-3|NA
TGTGCCATCAGTGAGTCCGGAACAGGCCCCGGGGAGCTGTTTTTT
CAISESGTGPGELFF
>13|TRBD2|TRBJ2-1|TRBV2|many
TGTGCCAGCAGGGGACTAGCGGGAGATGAGCAGTTCTTC
CASRGLAGDEQFF
>12|NA|TRBJ2-1|TRBV29-1|many
TGCAGCGTTGTACGAAGCGACAATGAGCAGTTCTTC
CSVVRSDNEQFF
>14|NA|TRBJ2-5|TRBV20-1|many
TGCAGTGCTGAAGCCCCACGACAACAAGAGACCCAGTACTTC
CSAEAPRQQETQYF
>14|NA|TRBJ2-6|TRBV29-1|NA
TGCAGCTCTCACCGGACCTCTAGGGCCAACGTCCTGACTTTC
CSSHRTSRANVLTF
>16|NA|TRBJ1-5|TRBV3-1|many
TGTGCCAGCAGCCAAGCCTACAGGGTGGGAAGGCAGCCCCAGCATTTT
CASSQAYRVGRQPQHF
>13|NA|TRBJ1-2|TRBV20-1|many
TGCAGTGCTATGGGGGGCGATAACTATGGCTACACCTTC
CSAMGGDNYGYTF
>16|NA|TRBJ2-5|TRBV28|many
TGTGCCAGCAGTTCTCAGACAGGACGGACCGGAGAGACCCAGTACTTC
CASSSQTGRTGETQYF
>13|NA|TRBJ2-1|TRBV6-2/TRBV6-3|few
TGTGCCAGCAGTTACGGCGGCTACAATGAGCAGTTCTTC
CASSYGGYNEQFF
>16|TRBD2|TRBJ2-3|TRBV7-2|many
TGTGCCAGCAGCTTAGTCCCAGCGGGAGGGGCAGATACGCAGTATTTT
CASSLVPAGGADTQYF